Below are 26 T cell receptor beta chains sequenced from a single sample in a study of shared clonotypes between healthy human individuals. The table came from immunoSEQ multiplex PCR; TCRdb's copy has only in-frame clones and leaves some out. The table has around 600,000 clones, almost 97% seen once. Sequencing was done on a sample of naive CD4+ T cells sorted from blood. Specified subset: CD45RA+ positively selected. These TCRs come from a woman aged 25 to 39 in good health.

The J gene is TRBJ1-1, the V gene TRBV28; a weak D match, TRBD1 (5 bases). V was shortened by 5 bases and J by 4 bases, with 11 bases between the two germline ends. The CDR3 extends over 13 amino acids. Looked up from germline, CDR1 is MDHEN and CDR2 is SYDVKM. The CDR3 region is CASSTDIPTEAFF. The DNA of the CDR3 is TGTGCCAGCAGTACGGACATTCCCACTGAAGCTTTCTTT.

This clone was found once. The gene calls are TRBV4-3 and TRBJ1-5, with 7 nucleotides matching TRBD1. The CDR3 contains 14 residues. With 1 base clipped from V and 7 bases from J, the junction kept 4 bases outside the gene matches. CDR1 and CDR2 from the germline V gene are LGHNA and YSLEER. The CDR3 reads CASSQARTGQPQHF. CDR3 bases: TGCGCCAGCAGCCAAGCTCGGACAGGCCAGCCCCAGCATTTT.

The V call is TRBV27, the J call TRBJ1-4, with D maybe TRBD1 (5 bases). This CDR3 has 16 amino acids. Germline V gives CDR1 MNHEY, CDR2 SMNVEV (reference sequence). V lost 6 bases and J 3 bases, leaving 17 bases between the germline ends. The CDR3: CASRREGSGPNEKLFF. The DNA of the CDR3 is TGTGCCAGCAGGAGGGAAGGGTCGGGACCTAATGAAAAACTGTTTTTT.

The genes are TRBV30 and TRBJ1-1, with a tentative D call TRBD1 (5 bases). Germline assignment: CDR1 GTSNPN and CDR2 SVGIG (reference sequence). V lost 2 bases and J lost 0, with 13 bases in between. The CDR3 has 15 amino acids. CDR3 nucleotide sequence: TGTGCCTGGAGTAAAGCAGGACAAATGAACACTGAAGCTTTCTTT. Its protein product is CAWSKAGQMNTEAFF. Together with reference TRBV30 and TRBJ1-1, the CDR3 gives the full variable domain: SQTIHQWPATLVQPVGSPLSLECTVEGTSNPNLYWYRQAAGRGLQLLFYSVGIGQISSEVPQNLSASRPQDRQFILSSKKLLLSDSGFYLCAWSKAGQMNTEAFFGQGTRLTVV.

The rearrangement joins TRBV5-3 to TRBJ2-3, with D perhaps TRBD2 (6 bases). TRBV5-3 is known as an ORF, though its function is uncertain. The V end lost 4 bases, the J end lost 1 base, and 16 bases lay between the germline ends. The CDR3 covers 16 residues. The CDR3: CARSERPGLGTDTQYF. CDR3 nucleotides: TGTGCCAGAAGCGAACGACCGGGACTGGGCACAGATACGCAGTATTTT.

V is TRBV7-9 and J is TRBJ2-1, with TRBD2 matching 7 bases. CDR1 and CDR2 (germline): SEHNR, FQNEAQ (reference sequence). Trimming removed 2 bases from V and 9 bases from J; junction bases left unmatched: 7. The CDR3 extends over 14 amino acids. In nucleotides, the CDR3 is TGTGCCAGCAGCTTATGGGCGGGAGTCTTTGAGCAGTTCTTC. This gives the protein CASSLWAGVFEQFF.

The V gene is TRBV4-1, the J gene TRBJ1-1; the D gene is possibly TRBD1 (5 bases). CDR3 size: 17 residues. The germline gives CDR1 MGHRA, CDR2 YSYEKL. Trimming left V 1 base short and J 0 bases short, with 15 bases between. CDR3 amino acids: CASSQVGRALMNTEAFF. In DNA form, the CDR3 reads TGCGCCAGCAGCCAAGTGGGCAGGGCATTAATGAACACTGAAGCTTTCTTT.

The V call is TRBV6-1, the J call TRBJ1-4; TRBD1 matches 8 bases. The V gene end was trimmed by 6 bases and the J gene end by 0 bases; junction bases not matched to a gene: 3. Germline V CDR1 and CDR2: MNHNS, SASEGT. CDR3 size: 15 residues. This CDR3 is CASRGTGATNEKLFF. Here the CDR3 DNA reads TGTGCCAGCAGGGGGACAGGAGCAACTAATGAAAAACTGTTTTTT.

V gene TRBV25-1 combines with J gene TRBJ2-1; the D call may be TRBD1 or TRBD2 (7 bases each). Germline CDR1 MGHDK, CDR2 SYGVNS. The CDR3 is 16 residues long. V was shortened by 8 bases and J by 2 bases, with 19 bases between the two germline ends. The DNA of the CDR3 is TGTGCCAGCTCCCCCAGGGGGGGAGGGCCCTACAATGAGCAGTTCTTC. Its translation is CASSPRGGGPYNEQFF.

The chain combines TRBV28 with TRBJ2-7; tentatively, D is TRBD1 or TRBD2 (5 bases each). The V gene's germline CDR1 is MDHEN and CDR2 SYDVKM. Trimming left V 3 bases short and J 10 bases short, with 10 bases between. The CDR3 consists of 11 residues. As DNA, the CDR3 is TGTGCCAGCAGTTTCCGGGACCCTCAGTACTTC. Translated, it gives CASSFRDPQYF.

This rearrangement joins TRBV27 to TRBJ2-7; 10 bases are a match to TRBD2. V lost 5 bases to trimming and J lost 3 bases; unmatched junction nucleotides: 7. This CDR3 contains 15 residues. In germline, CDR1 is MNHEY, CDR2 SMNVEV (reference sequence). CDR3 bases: TGTGCCAGCAGTCGCCTCGGGACTAGCGTCTACGAGCAGTACTTC. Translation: CASSRLGTSVYEQYF.

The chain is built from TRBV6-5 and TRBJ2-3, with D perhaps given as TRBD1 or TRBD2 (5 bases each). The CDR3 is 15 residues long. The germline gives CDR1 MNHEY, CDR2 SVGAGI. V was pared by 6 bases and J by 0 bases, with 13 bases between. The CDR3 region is CASSARDGSTDTQYF. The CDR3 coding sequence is TGTGCCAGCAGCGCCCGGGACGGAAGCACAGATACGCAGTATTTT.

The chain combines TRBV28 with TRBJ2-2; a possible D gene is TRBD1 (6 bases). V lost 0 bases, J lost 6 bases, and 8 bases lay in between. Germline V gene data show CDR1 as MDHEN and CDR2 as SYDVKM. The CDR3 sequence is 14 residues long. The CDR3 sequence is CASSLWGAPGELFF. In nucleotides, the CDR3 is TGTGCCAGCAGTTTATGGGGGGCCCCCGGGGAGCTGTTTTTT. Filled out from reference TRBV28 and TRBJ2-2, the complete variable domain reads DVKVTQSSRYLVKRTGEKVFLECVQDMDHENMFWYRQDPGLGLRLIYFSYDVKMKEKGDIPEGYSVSREKKERFSLILESASTNQTSMYLCASSLWGAPGELFFGEGSRLTVL.

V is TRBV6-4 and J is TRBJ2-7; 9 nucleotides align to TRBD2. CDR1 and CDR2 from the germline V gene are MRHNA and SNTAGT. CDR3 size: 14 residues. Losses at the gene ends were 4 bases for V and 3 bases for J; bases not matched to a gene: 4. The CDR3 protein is CASSAGTSIYEQYF. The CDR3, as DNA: TGTGCCAGCAGTGCCGGGACTAGCATCTACGAGCAGTACTTC.

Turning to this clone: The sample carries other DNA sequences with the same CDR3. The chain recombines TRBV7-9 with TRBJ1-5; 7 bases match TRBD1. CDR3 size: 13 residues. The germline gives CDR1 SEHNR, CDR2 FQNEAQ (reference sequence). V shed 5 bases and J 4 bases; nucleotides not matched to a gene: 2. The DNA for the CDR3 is TGTGCCAGCAGCCGACAGGGTAATCAGCCCCAGCATTTT. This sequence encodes CASSRQGNQPQHF. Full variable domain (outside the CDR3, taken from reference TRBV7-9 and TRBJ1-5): DTGVSQNPRHKITKRGQNVTFRCDPISEHNRLYWYRQTLGQGPEFLTYFQNEAQLEKSRLLSDRFSAERPKGSFSTLEIQRTEQGDSAMYLCASSRQGNQPQHFGDGTRLSIL.

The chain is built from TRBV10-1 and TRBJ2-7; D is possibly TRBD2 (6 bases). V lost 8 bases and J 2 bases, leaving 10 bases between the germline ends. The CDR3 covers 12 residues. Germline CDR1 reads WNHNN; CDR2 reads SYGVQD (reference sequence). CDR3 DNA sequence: TGCGCCAGCGGACCGGGGGCCTACGAGCAGTACTTC. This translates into CASGPGAYEQYF.

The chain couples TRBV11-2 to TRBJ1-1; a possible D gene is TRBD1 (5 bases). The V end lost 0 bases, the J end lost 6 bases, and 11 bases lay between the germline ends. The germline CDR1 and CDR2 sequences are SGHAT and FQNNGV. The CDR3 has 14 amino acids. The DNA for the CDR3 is TGTGCCAGCAGCTTAGATCTCGGGGGAGCTGAAGCTTTCTTT. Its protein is CASSLDLGGAEAFF.

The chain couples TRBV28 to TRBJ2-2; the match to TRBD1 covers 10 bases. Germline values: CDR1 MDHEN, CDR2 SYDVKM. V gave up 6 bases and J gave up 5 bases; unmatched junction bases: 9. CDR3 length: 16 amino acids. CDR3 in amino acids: CASSRDRGIGTGELFF. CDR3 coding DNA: TGTGCCAGCAGCCGGGACAGGGGCATCGGGACCGGGGAGCTGTTTTTT.

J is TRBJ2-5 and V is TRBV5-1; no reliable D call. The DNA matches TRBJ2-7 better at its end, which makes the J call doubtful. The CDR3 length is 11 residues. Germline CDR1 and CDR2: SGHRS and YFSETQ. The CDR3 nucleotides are TGCGCCAGCAGCTTGGATGGCGAGCAGTACTTC. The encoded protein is CASSLDGEQYF.

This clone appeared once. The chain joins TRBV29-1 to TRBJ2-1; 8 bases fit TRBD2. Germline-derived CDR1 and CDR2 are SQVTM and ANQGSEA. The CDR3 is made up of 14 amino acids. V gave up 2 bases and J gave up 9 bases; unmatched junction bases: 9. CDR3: CSVELRLAIGEQFF. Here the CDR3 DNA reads TGCAGCGTTGAATTGCGACTAGCGATTGGTGAGCAGTTCTTC.

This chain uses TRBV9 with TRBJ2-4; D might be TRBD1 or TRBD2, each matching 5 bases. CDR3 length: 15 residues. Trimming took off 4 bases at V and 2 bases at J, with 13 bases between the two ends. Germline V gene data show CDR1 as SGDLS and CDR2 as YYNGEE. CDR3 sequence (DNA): TGTGCCAGCAGCTCAGATGGGACGACCAAAAACATTCAGTACTTC. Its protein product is CASSSDGTTKNIQYF. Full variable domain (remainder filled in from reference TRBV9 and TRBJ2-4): DSGVTQTPKHLITATGQRVTLRCSPRSGDLSVYWYQQSLDQGLQFLIQYYNGEERAKGNILERFSAQQFPDLHSELNLSSLELGDSALYFCASSSDGTTKNIQYFGAGTRLSVL.

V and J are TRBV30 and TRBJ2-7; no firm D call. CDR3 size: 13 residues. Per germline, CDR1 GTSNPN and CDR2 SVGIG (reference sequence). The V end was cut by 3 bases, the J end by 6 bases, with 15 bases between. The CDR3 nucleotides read TGTGCCTGGAGCCCGAACTTTAAAGCCGAGCAGTACTTC. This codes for CAWSPNFKAEQYF.

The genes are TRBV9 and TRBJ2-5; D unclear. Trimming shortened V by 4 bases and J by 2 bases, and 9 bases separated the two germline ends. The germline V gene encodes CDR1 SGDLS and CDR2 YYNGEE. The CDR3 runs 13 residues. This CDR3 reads CASSRIPQETQYF. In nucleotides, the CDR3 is TGTGCCAGCAGCCGGATACCACAAGAGACCCAGTACTTC.

This CDR3 is CAVGGRAGETQYF. The DNA of the CDR3 is TGCGCCGTGGGCGGGAGGGCCGGGGAGACCCAGTACTTC. The V and J genes are TRBV5-1 and TRBJ2-5; 9 positions agree with TRBD2. The junction had 9 bases not matched to a gene; V was cut back by 10 bases and J by 5 bases. CDR1 is SGHRS, CDR2 YFSETQ, per germline. The CDR3 runs to 13 residues.

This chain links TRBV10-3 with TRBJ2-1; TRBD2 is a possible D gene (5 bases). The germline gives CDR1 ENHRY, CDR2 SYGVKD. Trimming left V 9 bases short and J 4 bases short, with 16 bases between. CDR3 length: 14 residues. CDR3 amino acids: CAINRDPNYNEQFF. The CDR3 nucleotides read TGTGCCATAAACCGGGATCCCAATTACAATGAGCAGTTCTTC.

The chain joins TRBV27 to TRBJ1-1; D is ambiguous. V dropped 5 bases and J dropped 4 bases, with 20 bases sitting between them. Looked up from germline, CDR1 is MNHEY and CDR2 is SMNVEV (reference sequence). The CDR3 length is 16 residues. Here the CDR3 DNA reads TGTGCCAGCAGTCGCAAGGTACGAGAGTTGGGCACTGAAGCTTTCTTT. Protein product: CASSRKVRELGTEAFF.